This TCR beta chain was sequenced in a study of T-cell memory formation after mild COVID-19. The overall study: Largely donor-specific TCR clusters were found. Overall study findings and caveats: The study found balanced CD4/CD8 in clones contracting day 15 to 85 and a CD4+ lean in later expanders. Prior to infection, memory already included some responding clones, suggesting cross-reactive memory joined.

A 5'RACE reaction primed in the constant segment made cDNA libraries of TCR alpha and TCR beta, and these carried sample barcodes and UMIs. TCRdb fed the 5' RACE reads into MiXCR, producing one record per CDR3 protein. The sample includes about 140,000 distinct CDR3 sequences, 11% to 15% of them seen just once. This clonotype has a handful of counts. Its antigen is as yet unknown. Source material: PBMCs or a T cell subset sorted from them (not recorded which). The source is an adult woman who had mild COVID-19 (a few samples of this study predate the infection). Cell type and time point are not known.

The CDR3 DNA reads as TGTGCCAGCAGGGCGGGAGCGGACGAGCAGTACTTC. Translating gives CASRAGADEQYF. The genes are TRBV7-9 and TRBJ2-7; the match to TRBD2 covers 7 bases. Germline lookup yields CDR1 SEHNR and CDR2 FQNEAQ (reference sequence). Germline trimming cut 6 bases from V and 5 bases from J; bases unmatched to any gene: 4. CDR3 length: 12 amino acids.